This TCR beta chain was recorded in a study of T cell changes during pregnancy in multiple sclerosis (dated by TCRdb to 2018 to 2020). For the study in its entirety: Changes in the T cell repertoire over the course of pregnancy were examined in this study in women with multiple sclerosis.

The CDR3, cysteine through phenylalanine, is 15 amino acids long. Only the CDR3 region is kept as DNA, spanning 45 bases read in frame from base 1. The junction shows trimming of 4 bases on V and 8 bases on J, and the gene matches do not reach 6 bases of it. The germline V gene supplies CDR1 SGHDT and CDR2 YYEEEE. The method was the immunoSEQ multiplex PCR assay. Here the immuneACCESS table is served through TCRdb, limited to in-frame sequences with V and J called. Missing clones are a known gap in these copies; in checked studies unresolved V genes cover under half, and the rest lacks a known reason. Present in this sample are roughly 69,000 clones, 91% of which were seen just once. The ten largest clones add up to about 0.31% of the sample. Only a few counts were recorded for this clone. This receptor's antigen is unknown. Nothing much larger sits one base from this clone, and base qualities are not available.

The TCR sequence derives from a female donor in good health, enrolled as a control in a pregnancy study. This chain joins TRBV5-6 to TRBJ1-6; the central 10 bases match TRBD1. The sample here was CD4+ T cells from peripheral blood mononuclear cells, taken in the third trimester of pregnancy. This receptor has the CDR3 CASSPRDRGYSPLHF. The nucleotide sequence reads as follows: TGTGCCAGCAGCCCCCGGGACAGGGGTTATTCACCCCTCCACTTT.